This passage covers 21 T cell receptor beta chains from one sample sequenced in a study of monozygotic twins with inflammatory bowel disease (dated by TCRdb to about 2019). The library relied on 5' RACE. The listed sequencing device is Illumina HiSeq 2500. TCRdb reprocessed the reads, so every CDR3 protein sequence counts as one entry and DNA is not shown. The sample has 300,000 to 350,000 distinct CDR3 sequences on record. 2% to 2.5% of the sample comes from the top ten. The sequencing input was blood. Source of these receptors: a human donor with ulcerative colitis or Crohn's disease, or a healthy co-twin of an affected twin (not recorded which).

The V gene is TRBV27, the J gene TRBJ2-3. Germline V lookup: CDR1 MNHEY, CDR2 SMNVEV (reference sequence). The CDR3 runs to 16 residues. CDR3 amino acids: CASSYLWATSTDTQYF.

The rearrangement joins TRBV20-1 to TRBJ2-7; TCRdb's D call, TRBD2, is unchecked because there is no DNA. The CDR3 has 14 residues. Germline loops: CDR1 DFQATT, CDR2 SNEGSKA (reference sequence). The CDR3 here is CSARQTGTSGMQYF.

CDR3 region: CASSFDRGSTDTQYF. J is TRBJ2-3 and V is TRBV5-1; the D gene TCRdb calls, TRBD1, cannot be checked with no DNA. The CDR3 runs to 15 residues. Per germline, CDR1 SGHRS and CDR2 YFSETQ.

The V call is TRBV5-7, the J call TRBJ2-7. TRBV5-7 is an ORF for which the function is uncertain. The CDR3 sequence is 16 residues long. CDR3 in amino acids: CASSFGPSGSSYEQYF.

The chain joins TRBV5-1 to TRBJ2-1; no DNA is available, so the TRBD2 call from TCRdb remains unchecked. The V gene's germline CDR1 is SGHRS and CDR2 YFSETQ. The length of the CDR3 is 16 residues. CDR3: CASSRTPSGRDDEQFF.

The CDR3 spells CASSLDPGPGSPLHF. The rearrangement links TRBV11-2 to TRBJ1-6. This CDR3 spans 15 amino acids. Germline V gene sequence: CDR1 SGHAT, CDR2 FQNNGV. Filled out from reference TRBV11-2 and TRBJ1-6, the complete variable domain reads EAGVAQSPRYKIIEKRQSVAFWCNPISGHATLYWYQQILGQGPKLLIQFQNNGVVDDSQLPKDRFSAERLKGVDSTLKIQPAKLEDSAVYLCASSLDPGPGSPLHFGNGTRLTVT.

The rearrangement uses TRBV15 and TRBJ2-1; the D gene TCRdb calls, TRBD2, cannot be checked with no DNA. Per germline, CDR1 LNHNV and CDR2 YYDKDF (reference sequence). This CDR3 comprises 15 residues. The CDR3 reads CATSRDTSGTNEQFF.

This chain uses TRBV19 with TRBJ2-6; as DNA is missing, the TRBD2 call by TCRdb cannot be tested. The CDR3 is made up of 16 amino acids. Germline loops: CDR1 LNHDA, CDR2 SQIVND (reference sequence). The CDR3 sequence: CASKDGSSSGANVLTF.

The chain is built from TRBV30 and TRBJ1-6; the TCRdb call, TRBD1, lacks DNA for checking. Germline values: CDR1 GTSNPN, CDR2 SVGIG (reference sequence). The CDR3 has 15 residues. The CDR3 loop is CAWSVQGAIRSPLHF.

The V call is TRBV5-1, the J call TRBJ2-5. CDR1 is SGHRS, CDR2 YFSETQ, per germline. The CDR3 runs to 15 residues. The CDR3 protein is CASSLATPDQETQYF.

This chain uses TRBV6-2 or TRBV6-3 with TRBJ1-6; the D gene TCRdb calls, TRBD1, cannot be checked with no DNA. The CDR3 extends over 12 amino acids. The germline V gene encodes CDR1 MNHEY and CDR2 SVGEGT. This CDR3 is CASGQGNSPLHF.

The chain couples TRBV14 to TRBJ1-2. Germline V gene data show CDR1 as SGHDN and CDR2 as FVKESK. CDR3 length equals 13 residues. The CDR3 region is CASSPVGNYGYTF.

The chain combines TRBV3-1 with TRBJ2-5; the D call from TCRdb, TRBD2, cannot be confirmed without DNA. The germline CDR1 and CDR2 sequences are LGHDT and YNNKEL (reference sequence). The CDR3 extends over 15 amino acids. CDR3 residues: CASSHGVLRQETQYF.

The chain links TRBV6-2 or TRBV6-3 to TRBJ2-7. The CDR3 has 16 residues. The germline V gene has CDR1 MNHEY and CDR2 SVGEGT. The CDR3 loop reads CASSNPRTGGSYEQYF.

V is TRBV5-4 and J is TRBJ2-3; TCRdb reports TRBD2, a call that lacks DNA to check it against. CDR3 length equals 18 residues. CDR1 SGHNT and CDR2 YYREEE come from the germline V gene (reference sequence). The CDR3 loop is CASSYTLTSGGATDTQYF.

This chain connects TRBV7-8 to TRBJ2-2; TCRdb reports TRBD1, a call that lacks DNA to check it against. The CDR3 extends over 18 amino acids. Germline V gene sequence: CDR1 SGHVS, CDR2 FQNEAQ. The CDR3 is CASSLGLTAGINTGELFF.

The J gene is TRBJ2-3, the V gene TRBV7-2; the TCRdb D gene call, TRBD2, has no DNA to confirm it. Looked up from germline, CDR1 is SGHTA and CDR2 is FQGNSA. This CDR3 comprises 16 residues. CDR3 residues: CASSSTLAGGRNTQYF. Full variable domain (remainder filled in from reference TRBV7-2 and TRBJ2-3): GAGVSQSPSNKVTEKGKDVELRCDPISGHTALYWYRQSLGQGLEFLIYFQGNSAPDKSGLPSDRFSAERTGGSVSTLTIQRTQQEDSAVYLCASSSTLAGGRNTQYFGPGTRLTVL.

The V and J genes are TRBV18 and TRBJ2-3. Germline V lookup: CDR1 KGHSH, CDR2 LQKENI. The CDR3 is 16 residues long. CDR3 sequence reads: CASSPRWPGDTDTQYF. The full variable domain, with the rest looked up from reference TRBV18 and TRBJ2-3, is NAGVMQNPRHLVRRRGQEARLRCSPMKGHSHVYWYRQLPEEGLKFMVYLQKENIIDESGMPKERFSAEFPKEGPSILRIQQVVRGDSAAYFCASSPRWPGDTDTQYFGPGTRLTVL.

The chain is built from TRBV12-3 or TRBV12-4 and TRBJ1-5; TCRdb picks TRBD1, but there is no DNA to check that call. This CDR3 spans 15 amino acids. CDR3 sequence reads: CASSETGGRSQPQHF.

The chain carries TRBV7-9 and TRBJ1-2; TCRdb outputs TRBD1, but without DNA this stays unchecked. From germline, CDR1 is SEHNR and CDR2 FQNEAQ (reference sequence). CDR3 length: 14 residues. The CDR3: CASSLGTGDPGYTF.

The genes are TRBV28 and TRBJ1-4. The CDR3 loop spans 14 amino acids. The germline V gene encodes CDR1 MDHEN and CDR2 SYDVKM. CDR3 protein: CASSTGGLEEKLFF.